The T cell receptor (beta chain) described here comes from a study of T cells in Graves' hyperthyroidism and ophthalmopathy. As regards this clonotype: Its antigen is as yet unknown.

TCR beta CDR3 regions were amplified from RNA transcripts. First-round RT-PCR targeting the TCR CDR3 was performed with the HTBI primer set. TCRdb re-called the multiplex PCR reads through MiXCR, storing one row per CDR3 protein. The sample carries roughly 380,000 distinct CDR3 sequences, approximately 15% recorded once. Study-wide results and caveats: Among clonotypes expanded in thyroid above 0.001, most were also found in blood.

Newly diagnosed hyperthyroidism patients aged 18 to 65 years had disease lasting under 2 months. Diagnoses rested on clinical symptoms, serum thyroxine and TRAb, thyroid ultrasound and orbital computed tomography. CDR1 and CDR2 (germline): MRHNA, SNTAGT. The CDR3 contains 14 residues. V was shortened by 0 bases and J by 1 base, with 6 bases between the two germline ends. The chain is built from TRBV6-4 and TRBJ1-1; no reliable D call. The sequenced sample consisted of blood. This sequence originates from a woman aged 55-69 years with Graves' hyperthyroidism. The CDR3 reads CASSDSNRNTEAFF. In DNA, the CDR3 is TGTGCCAGCAGTGACTCGAACAGGAACACTGAAGCTTTCTTT.